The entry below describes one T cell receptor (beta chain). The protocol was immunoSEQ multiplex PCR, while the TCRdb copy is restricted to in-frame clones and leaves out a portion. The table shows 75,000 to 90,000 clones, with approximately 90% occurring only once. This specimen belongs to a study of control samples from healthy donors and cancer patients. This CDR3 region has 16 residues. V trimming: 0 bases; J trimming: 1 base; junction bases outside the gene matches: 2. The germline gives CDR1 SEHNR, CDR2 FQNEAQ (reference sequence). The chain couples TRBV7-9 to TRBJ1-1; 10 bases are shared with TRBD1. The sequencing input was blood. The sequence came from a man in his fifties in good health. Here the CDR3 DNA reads TGTGCCAGCAGCTTAGCGACAGGGGGCGCGAACACTGAAGCTTTCTTT. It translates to CASSLATGGANTEAFF.